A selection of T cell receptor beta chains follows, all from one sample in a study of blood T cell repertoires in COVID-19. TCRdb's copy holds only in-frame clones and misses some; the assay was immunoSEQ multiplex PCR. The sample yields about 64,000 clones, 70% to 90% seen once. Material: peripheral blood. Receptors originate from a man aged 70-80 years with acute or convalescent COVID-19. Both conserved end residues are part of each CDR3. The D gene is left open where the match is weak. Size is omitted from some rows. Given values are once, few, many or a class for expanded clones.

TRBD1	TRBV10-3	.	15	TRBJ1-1	CAISESDRVNTEAFF	TGTGCCATCAGTGAGTCCGACAGGGTGAACACTGAAGCTTTCTTT
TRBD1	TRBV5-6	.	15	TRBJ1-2	CASSLADRGSRGYTF	TGTGCCAGCAGCTTGGCCGACAGGGGCTCGAGAGGCTACACCTTC
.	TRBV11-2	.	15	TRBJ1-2	CASGRTDSQGYGYTF	TGTGCCAGCGGTCGGACGGATTCTCAGGGCTATGGCTACACCTTC
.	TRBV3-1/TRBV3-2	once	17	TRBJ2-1	CASSRATLGPSYNEQFF	TGTGCCAGCAGCCGCGCAACCCTAGGTCCTTCCTACAATGAGCAGTTCTTC
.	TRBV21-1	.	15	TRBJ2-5	CASSPGGIRQETQYF	TGTGCCAGCAGCCCCGGGGGAATCCGCCAAGAGACCCAGTACTTC
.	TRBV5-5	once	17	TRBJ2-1	CASSLRWGRSSYNEQFF	TGTGCCAGCAGCTTGCGTTGGGGCAGAAGCTCCTACAATGAGCAGTTCTTC
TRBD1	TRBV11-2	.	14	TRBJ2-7	CASSTPGQGHEQYF	TGTGCCAGCAGCACCCCGGGACAGGGGCACGAGCAGTACTTC
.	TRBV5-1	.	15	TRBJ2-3	CASSFLPGRTDTQYF	TGCGCCAGCAGCTTTTTACCAGGTCGCACAGATACGCAGTATTTT
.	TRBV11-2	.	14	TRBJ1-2	CASSLDLLSYGYTF	TGTGCCAGCAGCTTAGATCTATTGAGCTATGGCTACACCTTC
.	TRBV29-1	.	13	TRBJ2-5	CSSSGGSLETQYF	TGCAGCTCTAGTGGTGGCAGCCTAGAGACCCAGTACTTC